The present T cell receptor beta chain was sequenced within a study of follicular helper T cells after annual influenza vaccination. Background on the study: Blood was drawn on days 0, 7 and 28 after vaccination. Some donors were sampled over the 2013-2014, 2014-2015 and 2015-2016 vaccinations.

Produced via immunoSEQ multiplex PCR; TCRdb's table is partial and in-frame only. The table records approximately 10,000 clones, about 80% of them present only once. Time point: 2013-2014 season, 7 days after vaccination. This sequence was found in an adult who received the influenza vaccine. This sample comprised CXCR5- memory CD4+ T cells sorted from blood, obtained 7 days after influenza vaccination.

In nucleotides, the CDR3 is TGTGCCAGCAGCGTAGGTTTTGGGGGTGCTGGAAACACCATATATTTT. This gives the protein CASSVGFGGAGNTIYF. The J gene is TRBJ1-3, the V gene TRBV9, with a tentative D call TRBD1 (5 bases). This CDR3 spans 16 amino acids. V shed 0 bases and J shed 2 bases, with 12 bases lying between them. The V gene's germline CDR1 is SGDLS and CDR2 YYNGEE.